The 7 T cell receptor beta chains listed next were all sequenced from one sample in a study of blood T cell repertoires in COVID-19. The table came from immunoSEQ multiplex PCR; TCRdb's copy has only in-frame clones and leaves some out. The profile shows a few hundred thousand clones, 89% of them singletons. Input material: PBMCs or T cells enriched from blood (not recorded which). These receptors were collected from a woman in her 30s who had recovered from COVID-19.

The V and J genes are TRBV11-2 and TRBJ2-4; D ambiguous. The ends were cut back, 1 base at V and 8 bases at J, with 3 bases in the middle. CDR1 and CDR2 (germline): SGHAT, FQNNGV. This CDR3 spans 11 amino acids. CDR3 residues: CASSLGDIQYF. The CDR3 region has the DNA TGTGCCAGCAGCTTAGGAGACATTCAGTACTTC. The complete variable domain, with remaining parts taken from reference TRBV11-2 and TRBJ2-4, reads EAGVAQSPRYKIIEKRQSVAFWCNPISGHATLYWYQQILGQGPKLLIQFQNNGVVDDSQLPKDRFSAERLKGVDSTLKIQPAKLEDSAVYLCASSLGDIQYFGAGTRLSVL.

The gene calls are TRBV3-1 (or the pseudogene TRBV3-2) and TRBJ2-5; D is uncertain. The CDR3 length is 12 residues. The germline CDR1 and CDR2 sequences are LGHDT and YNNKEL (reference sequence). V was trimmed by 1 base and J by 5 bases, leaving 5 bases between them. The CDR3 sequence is CASSQAAETQYF. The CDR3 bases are TGTGCCAGCAGCCAAGCCGCGGAGACCCAGTACTTC.

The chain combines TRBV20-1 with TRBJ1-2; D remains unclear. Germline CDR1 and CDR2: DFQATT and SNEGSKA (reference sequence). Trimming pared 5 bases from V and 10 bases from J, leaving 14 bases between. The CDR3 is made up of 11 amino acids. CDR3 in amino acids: CSARDTRHYTF. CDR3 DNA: TGCAGTGCTCGCGACACTAGACACTACACCTTC.

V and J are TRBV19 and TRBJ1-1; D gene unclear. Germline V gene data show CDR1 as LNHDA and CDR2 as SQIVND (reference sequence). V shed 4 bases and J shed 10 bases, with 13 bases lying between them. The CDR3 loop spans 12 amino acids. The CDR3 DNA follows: TGTGCCAGTAGTACCGACACTGGTAGAGCTTTCTTT. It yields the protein CASSTDTGRAFF. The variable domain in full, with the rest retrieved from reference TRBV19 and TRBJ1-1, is DGGITQSPKYLFRKEGQNVTLSCEQNLNHDAMYWYRQDPGQGLRLIYYSQIVNDFQKGDIAEGYSVSREKKESFPLTVTSAQKNPTAFYLCASSTDTGRAFFGQGTRLTVV.

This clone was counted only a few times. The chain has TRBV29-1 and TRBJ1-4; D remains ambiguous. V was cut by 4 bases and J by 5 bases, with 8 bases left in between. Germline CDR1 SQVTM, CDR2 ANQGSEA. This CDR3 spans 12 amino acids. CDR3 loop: CSVGSRNEKLFF. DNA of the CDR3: TGCAGCGTTGGGAGTAGAAATGAAAAACTGTTTTTT.

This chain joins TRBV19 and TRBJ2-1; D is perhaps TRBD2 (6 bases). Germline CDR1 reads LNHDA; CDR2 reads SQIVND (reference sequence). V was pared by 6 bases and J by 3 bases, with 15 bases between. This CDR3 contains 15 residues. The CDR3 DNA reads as TGTGCCAGTAGGAGAAATCGACTAGACTACAATGAGCAGTTCTTC. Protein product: CASRRNRLDYNEQFF. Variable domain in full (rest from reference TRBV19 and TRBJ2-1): DGGITQSPKYLFRKEGQNVTLSCEQNLNHDAMYWYRQDPGQGLRLIYYSQIVNDFQKGDIAEGYSVSREKKESFPLTVTSAQKNPTAFYLCASRRNRLDYNEQFFGPGTRLTVL.

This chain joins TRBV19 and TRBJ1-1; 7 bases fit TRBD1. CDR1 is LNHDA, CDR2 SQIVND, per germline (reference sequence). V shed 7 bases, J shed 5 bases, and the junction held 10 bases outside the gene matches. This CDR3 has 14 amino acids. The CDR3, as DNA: TGTGCCAGTACCTCGGGACAGACGACTACTGAAGCTTTCTTT. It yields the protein CASTSGQTTTEAFF.